Below, 10 T cell receptor beta chains from the same sample are listed, as sequenced in a study of cytomegalovirus exposure and HLA in healthy donors. It was with 60 Vbeta and 13 Jbeta primers that the PCR ran. Some clones are missing from TCRdb's copy, which holds only in-frame ones; the method was immunoSEQ multiplex PCR. The table records around 130,000 clones, 80% of them present only once. Specimen: PBMCs. The receptors here all came from a human donor in good health.

This chain joins TRBV28 and TRBJ1-5, with D tentatively TRBD1 (6 bases). The germline gives CDR1 MDHEN, CDR2 SYDVKM. Deletions cut 7 bases from V and 5 bases from J, with 6 bases between. This CDR3 is built from 11 residues. CDR3 region: CASKGDQPQHF. The CDR3 DNA is TGTGCCAGCAAGGGGGATCAGCCCCAGCATTTT.

This clone was observed a single time. The rearrangement joins TRBV28 to TRBJ2-1; TRBD1 might be the D (5 bases). The CDR3 is 17 amino acids. V lost 5 bases and J 6 bases, leaving 23 bases between the germline ends. Germline V lookup: CDR1 MDHEN, CDR2 SYDVKM. CDR3: CASSGFSRTPPSNEQFF. DNA of the CDR3: TGTGCCAGCAGTGGATTCTCTCGGACACCCCCAAGCAATGAGCAGTTCTTC.

This clone was detected a few times. The chain uses TRBV2 and TRBJ1-3; D gene unclear. V lost 4 bases and J 2 bases, leaving 18 bases between the germline ends. CDR3 size: 17 residues. Germline lookup yields CDR1 SNHLY and CDR2 FYNNEI. The CDR3: CASSARNSVYPGNTIYF. The CDR3 DNA sequence: TGTGCCAGCAGTGCCCGAAACTCGGTGTACCCTGGAAACACCATATATTTT.

The V gene is TRBV28, the J gene TRBJ2-7; weak D call: TRBD2 (6 bases). This CDR3 spans 14 amino acids. CDR1 MDHEN and CDR2 SYDVKM come from the germline V gene. Trimming left V 1 base short and J 3 bases short, with 10 bases between. This CDR3 reads CASSLSGSFYEQYF. The CDR3, as DNA: TGTGCCAGCAGTTTATCCGGGAGTTTCTACGAGCAGTACTTC.

This chain connects TRBV14 to TRBJ1-4, with a tentative D call TRBD1 (5 bases). Per germline, CDR1 SGHDN and CDR2 FVKESK. Trimming pared 2 bases from V and 3 bases from J, leaving 13 bases between. This CDR3 has 16 residues. This chain's CDR3 is CASSQYAGLPNEKLFF. CDR3 in DNA: TGTGCCAGCAGCCAATATGCGGGACTGCCTAATGAAAAACTGTTTTTT.

The rearrangement joins TRBV28 to TRBJ2-1; 10 nucleotides align to TRBD2. Germline V lookup: CDR1 MDHEN, CDR2 SYDVKM. With V trimmed by 7 bases and J by 0 bases, 6 bases remained unmatched. CDR3 length equals 16 residues. Written as DNA, the CDR3 is TGTGCCAGCATAGCGGGGGGCCCTAGCTCCTACAATGAGCAGTTCTTC. Translated, it gives CASIAGGPSSYNEQFF.

The rearrangement joins TRBV5-1 to TRBJ2-5; perhaps TRBD1 as D (6 bases). Germline loops: CDR1 SGHRS, CDR2 YFSETQ. The CDR3 covers 15 residues. The V and J ends lost 0 bases and 5 bases respectively, with 14 bases between them. CDR3: CASSLGQGSGETQYF. As DNA, the CDR3 is TGCGCCAGCAGCTTGGGTCAGGGGTCGGGTGAGACCCAGTACTTC.

V and J are TRBV5-4 and TRBJ2-5; 7 nucleotides match TRBD2. The germline V gene encodes CDR1 SGHNT and CDR2 YYREEE (reference sequence). The CDR3 length is 13 residues. The V segment lost 5 bases and the J segment 5 bases; nucleotides outside the gene matches: 6. The CDR3 spells CASRAGEEETQYF. The CDR3 DNA reads TGTGCCAGCAGGGCGGGGGAGGAGGAGACCCAGTACTTC.

V is TRBV14 and J is TRBJ2-7, with 9 nucleotides matching TRBD1. The V and J ends lost 1 base and 3 bases, in that order; junction bases with no gene match: 4. Germline values: CDR1 SGHDN, CDR2 FVKESK. This CDR3 is 15 amino acids long. CDR3 bases: TGTGCCAGCAGCCAAGCCGGGACAGGGCTCTACGAGCAGTACTTC. It codes for CASSQAGTGLYEQYF.

This chain uses TRBV11-2 with TRBJ1-1; weak D call: TRBD1 (5 bases). V lost 5 bases to trimming and J lost 1 base, with 8 bases between them. This CDR3 has 13 amino acids. Germline lookup yields CDR1 SGHAT and CDR2 FQNNGV. The DNA of the CDR3 is TGTGCCAGCAGCACAGACAGGAACACTGAAGCTTTCTTT. Translated, it gives CASSTDRNTEAFF.